This T cell receptor (beta chain) was obtained from a study of T-cell reconstitution after alpha-beta-depleted transplantation in children. This clonotype occurred many times. Its target is unknown. Study observations and caveats: Some patients' high day-60 TCRbeta diversity was traced to surviving recipient T cells and thymic progenitors. Counts and diversity of T cells one year after transplant came mostly from newly produced T cells. As was reported, about two months after transplant, alpha-beta T cells came from several hundred expanded graft clones.

CDR1 is MNHEY, CDR2 SVGEGT, per germline. V shed 6 bases, J shed 0 bases, and the junction held 4 bases outside the gene matches. The CDR3 consists of 15 residues. Unique molecular identifiers featured in how the TCRbeta library was prepared. TCRdb reprocessed the PCR reads via MiXCR and lists one record per CDR3 protein. The sample records around 72,000 distinct CDR3 sequences, roughly 4.5% being singletons. The source is a boy younger than two who had a stem cell transplant for acute myeloid leukemia, so the T cells may come from the graft donor. The genes are TRBV6-2 or TRBV6-3 and TRBJ2-1; 8 bases fit TRBD2. Sequences were derived from PBMCs, mostly from graft donor cells, sampled 180 days after TCRalphabeta/CD19-depleted stem cell transplant. The CDR3 DNA reads as TGTGCCAGCAGGGAGCGGGGGTCCTCCTACAATGAGCAGTTCTTC. Translated, it gives CASRERGSSYNEQFF.